There are a few counts of the clone carrying this TCR beta chain. Trimming stripped 3 bases from V and 1 base from J, with 18 bases between. This CDR3 is built from 18 residues. CDR1 and CDR2 (germline): MNHNS, SASEGT. The sample belongs to a study of T cells after yellow fever vaccination. One entry per CDR3 protein results from TCRdb running MiXCR on the 5' RACE reads. In the table there are 300,000 to 350,000 distinct CDR3 sequences, 8% to 9.5% of which are singletons. The sample consisted of PBMCs, taken around 45 days after the first yellow fever vaccination. V gene TRBV6-1 combines with J gene TRBJ2-2; D may be TRBD1 (5 bases). This TCR was sampled from a man aged 18 to 29 who received the YFV17D yellow fever vaccine. The CDR3, as DNA: TGTGCCAGCAGTGATTACCTGGGCAGGACAAAGAACACCGGGGAGCTGTTTTTT. As protein: CASSDYLGRTKNTGELFF.